This T cell receptor (beta chain) stems from a study of blood T cell repertoires in COVID-19. This CDR3 is 15 amino acids long. The germline gives CDR1 SGHTA, CDR2 FQGNSA. The V segment lost 4 bases and the J segment 0 bases; nucleotides outside the gene matches: 3. Sequenced by immunoSEQ multiplex PCR; TCRdb stores in-frame clones only, minus some. Counted here are 300,000 to 350,000 clones, 90% occurring once; the ten biggest clones make up 4% to 5.5%. The sequence was collected from a woman aged 18-30 years with acute COVID-19. V usage is TRBV7-2 and J usage is TRBJ1-2; the match to TRBD1 covers 9 bases. The sequencing sample was made of PBMCs or T cells enriched from blood (not recorded which). The CDR3: CASSSRQGANYGYTF. DNA of the CDR3: TGTGCCAGCAGCTCGAGACAGGGGGCTAACTATGGCTACACCTTC.